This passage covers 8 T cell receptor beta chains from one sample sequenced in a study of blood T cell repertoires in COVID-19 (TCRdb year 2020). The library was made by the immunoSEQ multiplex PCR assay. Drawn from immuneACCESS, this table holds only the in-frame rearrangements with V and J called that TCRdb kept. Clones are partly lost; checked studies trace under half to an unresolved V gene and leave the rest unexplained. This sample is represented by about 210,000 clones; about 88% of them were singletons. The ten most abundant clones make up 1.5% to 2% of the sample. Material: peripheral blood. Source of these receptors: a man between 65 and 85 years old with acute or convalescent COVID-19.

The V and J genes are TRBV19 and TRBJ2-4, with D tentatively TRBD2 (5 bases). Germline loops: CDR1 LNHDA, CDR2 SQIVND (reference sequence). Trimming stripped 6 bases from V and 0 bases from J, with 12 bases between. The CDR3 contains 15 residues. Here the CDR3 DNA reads TGTGCCAGTAGGGGGAGTTCTTTAGCCAAAAACATTCAGTACTTC. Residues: CASRGSSLAKNIQYF.

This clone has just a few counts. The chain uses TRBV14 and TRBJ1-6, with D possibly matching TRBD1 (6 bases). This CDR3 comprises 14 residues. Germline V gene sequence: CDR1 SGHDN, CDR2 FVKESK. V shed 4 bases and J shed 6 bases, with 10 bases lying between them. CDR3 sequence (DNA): TGTGCCAGCAGCCGGGGGCTTGGTAATTCACCCCTCCACTTT. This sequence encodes CASSRGLGNSPLHF.

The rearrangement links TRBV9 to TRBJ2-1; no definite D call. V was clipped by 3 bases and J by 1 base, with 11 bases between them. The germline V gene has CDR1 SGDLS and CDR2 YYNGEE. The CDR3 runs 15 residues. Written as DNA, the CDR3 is TGTGCCAGCAGCGGATCAGGTCTTTCCTACAATGAGCAGTTCTTC. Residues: CASSGSGLSYNEQFF.

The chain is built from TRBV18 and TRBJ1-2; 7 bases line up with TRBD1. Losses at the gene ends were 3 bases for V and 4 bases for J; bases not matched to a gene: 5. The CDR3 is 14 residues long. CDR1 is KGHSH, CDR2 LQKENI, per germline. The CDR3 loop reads CASSPGQRPYGYTF. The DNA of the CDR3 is TGTGCCAGCTCACCGGGACAGAGGCCCTATGGCTACACCTTC. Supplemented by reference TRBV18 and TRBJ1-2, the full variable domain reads NAGVMQNPRHLVRRRGQEARLRCSPMKGHSHVYWYRQLPEEGLKFMVYLQKENIIDESGMPKERFSAEFPKEGPSILRIQQVVRGDSAAYFCASSPGQRPYGYTFGSGTRLTVV.

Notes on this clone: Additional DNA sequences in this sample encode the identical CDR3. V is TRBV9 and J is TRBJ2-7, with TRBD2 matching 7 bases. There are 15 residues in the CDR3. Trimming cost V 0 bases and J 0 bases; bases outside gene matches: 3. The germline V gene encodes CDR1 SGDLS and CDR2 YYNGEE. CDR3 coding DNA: TGTGCCAGCAGCGTAGACCCGGGAGGCTCCTACGAGCAGTACTTC. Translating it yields CASSVDPGGSYEQYF.

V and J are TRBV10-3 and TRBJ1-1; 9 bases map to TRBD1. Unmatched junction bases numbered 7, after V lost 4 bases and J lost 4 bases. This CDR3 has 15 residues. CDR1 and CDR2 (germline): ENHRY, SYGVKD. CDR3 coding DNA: TGTGCCATCAGTGGGGGACAGGGTCGGACCACTGAAGCTTTCTTT. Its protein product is CAISGGQGRTTEAFF.

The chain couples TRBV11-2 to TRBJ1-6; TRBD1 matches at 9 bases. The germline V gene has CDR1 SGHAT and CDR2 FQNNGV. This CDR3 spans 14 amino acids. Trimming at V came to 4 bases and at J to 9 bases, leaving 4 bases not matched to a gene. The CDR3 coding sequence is TGTGCCAGCAGCTCCCAGACAGGGGGTTCACCCCTCCACTTT. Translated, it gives CASSSQTGGSPLHF.

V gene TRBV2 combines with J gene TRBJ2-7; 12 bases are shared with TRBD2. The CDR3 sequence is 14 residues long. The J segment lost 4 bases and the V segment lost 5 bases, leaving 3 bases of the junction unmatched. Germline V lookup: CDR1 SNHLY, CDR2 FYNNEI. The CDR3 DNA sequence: TGTGCCAGCAGTCGACTAGCGGGAGCTTACGAGCAGTACTTC. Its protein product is CASSRLAGAYEQYF.